This TCR beta chain is drawn from a study of T cells expressing NK-cell markers. Study information: Seven donors tested HCMV-seropositive and one tested seronegative among the eight sequenced. Findings of the study overall: Dominant NKG2C+ clonotype frequencies of roughly 1.0-7.5% of CD8+ T cells were measured in about six donors. Researchers report these clonotypes also headed the CD3+CD56-NKG2C+ fraction in several donors.

The germline V gene encodes CDR1 SEHNR and CDR2 FQNEAQ (reference sequence). The CDR3 has 17 residues. Remarks on this clonotype: The antigen is not known.

TCRdb reprocessed the 5' RACE reads, with one entry per CDR3 protein and no DNA. This table lists 200,000 to 300,000 distinct CDR3 sequences. The chain links TRBV7-9 to TRBJ2-1; TCRdb reports TRBD1, a call that lacks DNA to check it against. The sequenced sample was blood T cells: a sorted CD56 or NKG2C T cell subset, CD4+ or CD8+ T cells, or bulk PBMC T cells (not recorded which). The source is a woman between 18 and 70 years old in good health. The CDR3: CASSLTGAGASYNEQFF.